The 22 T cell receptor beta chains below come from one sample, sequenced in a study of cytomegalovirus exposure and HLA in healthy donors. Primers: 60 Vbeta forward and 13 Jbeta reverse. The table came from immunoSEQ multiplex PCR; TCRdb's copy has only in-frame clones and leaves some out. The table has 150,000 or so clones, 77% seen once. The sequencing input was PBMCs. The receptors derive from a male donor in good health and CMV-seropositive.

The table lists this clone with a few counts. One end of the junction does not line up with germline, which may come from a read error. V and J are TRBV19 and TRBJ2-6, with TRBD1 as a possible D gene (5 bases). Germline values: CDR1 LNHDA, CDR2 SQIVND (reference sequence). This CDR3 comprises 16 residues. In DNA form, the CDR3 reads TGTGCCAGTAGTAACTCCTCAGGGTCTGGGGCCAACGGCCTGACTTTC. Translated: CASSNSSGSGANGLTF.

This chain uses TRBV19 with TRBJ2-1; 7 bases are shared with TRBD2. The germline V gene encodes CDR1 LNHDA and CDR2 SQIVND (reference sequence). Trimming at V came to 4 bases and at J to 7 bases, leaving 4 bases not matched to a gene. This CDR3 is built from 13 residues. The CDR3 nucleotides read TGTGCCAGTAGTACGGGACTACTAAATGAGCAGTTCTTC. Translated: CASSTGLLNEQFF.

CDR3 DNA sequence: TGTGCCAGCAGCCAGATGGGGACTAGCGGGGGGCGAACAGATACGCAGTATTTT. It encodes CASSQMGTSGGRTDTQYF. The V call is TRBV4-2, the J call TRBJ2-3, with 15 nucleotides matching TRBD2. Germline CDR1 is LGHNA and CDR2 is YNFKEQ. V dropped 3 bases and J dropped 3; count of bases not matched to a gene: 7. The CDR3 is made up of 18 amino acids.

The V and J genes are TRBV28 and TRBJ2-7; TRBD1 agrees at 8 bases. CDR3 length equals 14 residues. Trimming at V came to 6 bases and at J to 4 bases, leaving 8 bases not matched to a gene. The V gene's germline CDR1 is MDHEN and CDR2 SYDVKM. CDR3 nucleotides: TGTGCCAGCAGCTCCGGGACAGGAGTTTACGAGCAGTACTTC. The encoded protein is CASSSGTGVYEQYF.

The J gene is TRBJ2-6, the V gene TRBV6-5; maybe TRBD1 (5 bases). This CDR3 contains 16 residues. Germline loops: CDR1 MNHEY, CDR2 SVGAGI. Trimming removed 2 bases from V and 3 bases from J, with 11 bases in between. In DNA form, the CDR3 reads TGTGCCAGCAGTTACCGCAGGGTTGGTGGGGCCAACGTCCTGACTTTC. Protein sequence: CASSYRRVGGANVLTF.

CDR3 loop: CAIRGSGTGSSYYEQYF. In DNA form, the CDR3 reads TGTGCCATCAGAGGATCGGGGACAGGGTCTTCTTACTACGAGCAGTACTTC. V is TRBV10-3 and J is TRBJ2-7; 9 bases match TRBD1. The CDR3 length is 17 residues. The V segment lost 6 bases and the J segment 3 bases; nucleotides outside the gene matches: 15. The V gene's germline CDR1 is ENHRY and CDR2 SYGVKD.

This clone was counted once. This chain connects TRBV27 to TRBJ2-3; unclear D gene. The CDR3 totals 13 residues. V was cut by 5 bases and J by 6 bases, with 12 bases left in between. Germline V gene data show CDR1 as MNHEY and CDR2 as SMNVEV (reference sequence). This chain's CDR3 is CASSLARLDTQYF. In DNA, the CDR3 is TGTGCCAGCAGTCTTGCTAGGTTGGATACGCAGTATTTT.

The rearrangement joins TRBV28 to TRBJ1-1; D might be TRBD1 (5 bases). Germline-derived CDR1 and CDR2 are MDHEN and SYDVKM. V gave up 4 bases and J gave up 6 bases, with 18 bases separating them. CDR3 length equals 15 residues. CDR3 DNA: TGTGCCAGCAGTTGGACACTCCAGGGATTGGCTGAAGCTTTCTTT. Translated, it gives CASSWTLQGLAEAFF.

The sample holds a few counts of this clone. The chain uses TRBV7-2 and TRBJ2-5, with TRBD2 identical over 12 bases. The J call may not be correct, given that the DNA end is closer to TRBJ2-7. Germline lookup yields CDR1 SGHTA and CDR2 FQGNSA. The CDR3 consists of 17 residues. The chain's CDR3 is CASSLRTSGVPPYEQYF. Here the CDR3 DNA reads TGTGCCAGCAGCTTGCGGACTAGCGGGGTACCTCCCTACGAGCAGTACTTC.

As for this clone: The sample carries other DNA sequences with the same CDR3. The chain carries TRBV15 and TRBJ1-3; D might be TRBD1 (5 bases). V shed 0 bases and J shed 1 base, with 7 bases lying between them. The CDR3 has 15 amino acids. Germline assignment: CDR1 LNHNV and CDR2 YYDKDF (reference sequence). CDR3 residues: CATSRDRGSGNTIYF. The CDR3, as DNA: TGTGCCACCAGCAGAGATCGGGGGTCTGGAAACACCATATATTTT. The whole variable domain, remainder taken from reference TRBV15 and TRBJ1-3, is DAMVIQNPRYQVTQFGKPVTLSCSQTLNHNVMYWYQQKSSQAPKLLFHYYDKDFNNEADTPDNFQSRRPNTSFCFLDIRSPGLGDTAMYLCATSRDRGSGNTIYFGEGSWLTVV.

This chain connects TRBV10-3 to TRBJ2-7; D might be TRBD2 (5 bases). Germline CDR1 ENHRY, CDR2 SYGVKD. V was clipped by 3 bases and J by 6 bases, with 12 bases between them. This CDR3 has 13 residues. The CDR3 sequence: CAISERTGLEQYF. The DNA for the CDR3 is TGTGCCATCAGTGAAAGGACTGGGCTCGAGCAGTACTTC.

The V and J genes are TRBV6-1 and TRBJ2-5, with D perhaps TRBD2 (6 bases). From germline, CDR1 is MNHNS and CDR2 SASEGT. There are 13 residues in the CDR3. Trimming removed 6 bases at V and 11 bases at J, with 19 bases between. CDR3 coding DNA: TGTGCCAGCAGAACGTCCCCGGGGGAGGAGCAGTACTTC. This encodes CASRTSPGEEQYF.

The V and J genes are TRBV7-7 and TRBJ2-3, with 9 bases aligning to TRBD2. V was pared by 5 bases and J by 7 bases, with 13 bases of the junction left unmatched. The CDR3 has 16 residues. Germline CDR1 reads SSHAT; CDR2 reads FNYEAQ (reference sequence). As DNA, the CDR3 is TGTGCCAGCAGCCCCGAGCCCGGGACTAGCACCCATACGCAGTATTTT. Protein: CASSPEPGTSTHTQYF.

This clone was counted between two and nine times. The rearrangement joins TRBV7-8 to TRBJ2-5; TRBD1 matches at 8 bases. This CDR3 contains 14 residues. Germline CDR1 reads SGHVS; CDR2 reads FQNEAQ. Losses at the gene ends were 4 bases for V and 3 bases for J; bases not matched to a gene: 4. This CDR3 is CASSYRQGKETQYF. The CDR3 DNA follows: TGTGCCAGCAGCTACCGACAGGGGAAAGAGACCCAGTACTTC.

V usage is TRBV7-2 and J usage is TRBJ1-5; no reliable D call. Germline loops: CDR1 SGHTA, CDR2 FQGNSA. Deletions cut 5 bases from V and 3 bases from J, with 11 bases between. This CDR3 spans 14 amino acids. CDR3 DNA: TGTGCCAGCAGCCTAGGGCCCCCCAATCAGCCCCAGCATTTT. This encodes CASSLGPPNQPQHF.

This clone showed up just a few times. The CDR3, as DNA: TGCGCCAGCAGCTTGGGGGGAACCGGGACTAGCGGGGGATACACCGGGGAGCTGTTTTTT. Translation gives CASSLGGTGTSGGYTGELFF. V is TRBV5-1 and J is TRBJ2-2; TRBD2 aligns across 14 bases. V lost 0 bases, J lost 3 bases, and 10 bases stayed unmatched. CDR3 length: 20 residues. The germline V gene has CDR1 SGHRS and CDR2 YFSETQ.

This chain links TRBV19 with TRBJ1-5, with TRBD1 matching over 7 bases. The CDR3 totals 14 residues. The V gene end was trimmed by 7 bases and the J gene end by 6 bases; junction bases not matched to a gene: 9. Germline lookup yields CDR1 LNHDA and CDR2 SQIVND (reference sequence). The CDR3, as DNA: TGTGCCAGTAAAACGACAGGGTCCGGTCAGCCCCAGCATTTT. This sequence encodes CASKTTGSGQPQHF.

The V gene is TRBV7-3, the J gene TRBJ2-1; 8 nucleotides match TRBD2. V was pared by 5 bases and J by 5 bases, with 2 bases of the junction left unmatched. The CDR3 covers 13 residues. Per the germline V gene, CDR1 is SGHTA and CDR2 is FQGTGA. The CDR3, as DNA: TGTGCCAGCAGCAAGGGACTAGACAATGAGCAGTTCTTC. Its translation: CASSKGLDNEQFF.

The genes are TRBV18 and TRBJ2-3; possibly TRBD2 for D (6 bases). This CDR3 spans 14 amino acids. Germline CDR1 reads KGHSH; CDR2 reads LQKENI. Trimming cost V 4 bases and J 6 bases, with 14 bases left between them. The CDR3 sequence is CASSRGEITDTQYF. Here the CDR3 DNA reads TGTGCCAGCTCACGCGGGGAGATAACGGATACGCAGTATTTT.

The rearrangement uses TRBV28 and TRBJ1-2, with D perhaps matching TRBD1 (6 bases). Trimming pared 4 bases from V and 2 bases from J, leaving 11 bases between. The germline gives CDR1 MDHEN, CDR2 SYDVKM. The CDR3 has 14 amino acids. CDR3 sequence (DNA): TGTGCCAGCAGTTGGCAGGGGCCAAACTATGGCTACACCTTC. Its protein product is CASSWQGPNYGYTF.

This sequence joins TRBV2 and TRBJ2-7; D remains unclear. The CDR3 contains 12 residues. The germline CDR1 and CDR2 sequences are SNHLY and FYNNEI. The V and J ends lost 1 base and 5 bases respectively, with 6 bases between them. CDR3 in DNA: TGTGCCAGCAGTGAAGAGTCGGACGAGCAGTACTTC. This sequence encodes CASSEESDEQYF. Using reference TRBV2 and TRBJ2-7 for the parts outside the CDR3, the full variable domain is EPEVTQTPSHQVTQMGQEVILRCVPISNHLYFYWYRQILGQKVEFLVSFYNNEISEKSEIFDDQFSVERPDGSNFTLKIRSTKLEDSAMYFCASSEESDEQYFGPGTRLTVT.

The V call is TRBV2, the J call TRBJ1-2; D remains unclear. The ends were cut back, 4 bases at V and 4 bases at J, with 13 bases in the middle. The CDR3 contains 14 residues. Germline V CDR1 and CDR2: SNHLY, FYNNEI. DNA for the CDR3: TGTGCCAGCAGTGTAGAGGGTATGGCCTATGGCTACACCTTC. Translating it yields CASSVEGMAYGYTF.